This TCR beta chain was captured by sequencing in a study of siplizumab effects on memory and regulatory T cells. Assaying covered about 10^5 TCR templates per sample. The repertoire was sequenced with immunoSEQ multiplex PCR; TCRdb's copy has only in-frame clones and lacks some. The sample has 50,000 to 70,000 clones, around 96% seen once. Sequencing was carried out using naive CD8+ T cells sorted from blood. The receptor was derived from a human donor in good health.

The CDR3 DNA reads as TGCGCCAGCAGCCAAGGGGCGACAGGGGGAAGCACTGAAGCTTTCTTT. Residues: CASSQGATGGSTEAFF. V and J are TRBV4-3 and TRBJ1-1; 9 nucleotides align to TRBD1. The CDR3 contains 16 residues. J gave up 4 bases and V 1 base, and 7 bases lay outside the gene matches. Germline CDR1 reads LGHNA; CDR2 reads YSLEER.